This T cell receptor (beta chain) was recorded in a study of T cell repertoires in cytomegalovirus infection. TCRdb called the reads again in MiXCR, with one record for every CDR3 protein. This sample has 640,000 or so distinct CDR3 sequences, with around a third found just once. This clonotype was recorded at least ten times. Its antigen is still unknown. Germline CDR1 is SEHNR and CDR2 is FQNEAQ (reference sequence). This CDR3 spans 18 amino acids. V lost 1 base, J lost 3 bases, and 8 bases stayed unmatched. The chain carries TRBV7-9 and TRBJ2-7; 14 bases fit TRBD2. The clonotype comes from a human donor in good health (CMV status not recorded). Some clones in this sample may be carry-over from other donors' samples. The material was cultured PBMCs, obtained from culture after CMV antigen stimulation. The CDR3 protein is CASSLVTPGLAGVYEQYF. CDR3 DNA sequence: TGTGCCAGCAGCTTAGTCACCCCGGGACTAGCGGGAGTCTACGAGCAGTACTTC.